This is a list of T cell receptor beta chains from one sample in a study of cytomegalovirus exposure and HLA in healthy donors. The protocol was immunoSEQ multiplex PCR, while the TCRdb copy is restricted to in-frame clones and leaves out a portion. Counted here are about 83,000 clones, 70% to 75% occurring once; the ten biggest clones make up more than 3.5%. The sequenced sample consisted of PBMCs. The receptors derive from a man aged 55-75 years in good health and CMV-seronegative. Each CDR3 is given with its conserved first and last residue. D genes are given only for firm matches. Clone sizes are given selectively: once, few, many, or a class where the clone is expanded.

v_gene	abundance	j_gene	d_gene	CDR3aa	CDR3nt
TRBV9	few	TRBJ1-2	TRBD1	CASSSDRGYDYGYTF	TGTGCCAGCAGCTCCGACAGGGGGTATGACTATGGCTACACCTTC
TRBV6-1	NA	TRBJ1-1	TRBD1	CASSVLGGAGTEAFF	TGTGCCAGCAGTGTACTAGGGGGCGCGGGCACTGAAGCTTTCTTT
TRBV10-1	few	TRBJ1-2	NA	CASSESRQGDGYTF	TGCGCCAGCAGTGAGTCGCGGCAGGGTGATGGCTACACCTTC
TRBV9	NA	TRBJ1-1	NA	CASSPWRGNTEAFF	TGTGCCAGCAGCCCATGGCGAGGGAACACTGAAGCTTTCTTT
TRBV7-4	few	TRBJ2-3	TRBD1	CASSLAARGRDTQYF	TGTGCCAGCAGCTTAGCCGCCAGGGGGCGGGATACGCAGTATTTT
TRBV5-1	NA	TRBJ1-2	NA	CASSFNPGAGYTF	TGCGCCAGCAGCTTTAATCCAGGGGCGGGCTACACCTTC
TRBV30	NA	TRBJ2-3	TRBD2	CAWSRVAGSNTDTQYF	TGTGCCTGGAGTAGGGTAGCGGGGTCGAACACAGATACGCAGTATTTT
TRBV4-1	NA	TRBJ2-7	NA	CASSRAETGYYEQYF	TGCGCCAGCAGCCGTGCCGAGACAGGCTACTACGAGCAGTACTTC
TRBV5-1	NA	TRBJ2-7	NA	CASSLMGTGAYEQYF	TGCGCCAGCAGCTTGATGGGGACTGGAGCCTACGAGCAGTACTTC
TRBV14	NA	TRBJ2-3	NA	CASSSSYTQYF	TGTGCCAGCAGCAGCTCTTATACGCAGTATTTT
TRBV2	NA	TRBJ2-7	TRBD1	CASSKDRGRDEQYF	TGTGCCAGCAGTAAGGACAGGGGGCGGGACGAGCAGTACTTC
TRBV6-1	few	TRBJ2-7	NA	CASRWGATGSEQYF	TGTGCCAGCCGCTGGGGAGCTACGGGGTCAGAGCAGTACTTC
TRBV28	NA	TRBJ2-3	NA	CAVLRGASTDTQYF	TGTGCCGTCTTACGGGGGGCTAGCACAGATACGCAGTATTTT
TRBV2	NA	TRBJ2-3	TRBD2	CASSISGGAGDTQYF	TGTGCCAGCAGTATTAGCGGGGGGGCCGGGGATACGCAGTATTTT
TRBV7-9	NA	TRBJ2-7	TRBD1	CASSLGQLEQYF	TGTGCCAGCAGCCTGGGACAGCTCGAGCAGTACTTC
TRBV15	NA	TRBJ2-1	NA	CATSRDRSSDEQFF	TGTGCCACCAGCAGAGACAGGTCTTCCGATGAGCAGTTCTTC
TRBV6-1	once	TRBJ1-1	NA	CASSTELFVEAFF	TGTGCCAGCAGCACAGAGTTATTTGTTGAAGCTTTCTTT
TRBV29-1	NA	TRBJ2-1	NA	CSVAAPGDEQFF	TGCAGCGTCGCGGCCCCCGGGGATGAGCAGTTCTTC
TRBV7-3	few	TRBJ1-2	NA	CASSLDGRVSYGYTF	TGTGCCAGCAGCTTAGATGGCAGGGTGAGCTATGGCTACACCTTC
TRBV6-5	NA	TRBJ1-1	NA	CASIPLRYTEAFF	TGTGCCAGCATCCCGCTCCGGTACACTGAAGCTTTCTTT
TRBV21-1	NA	TRBJ2-1	NA	CATHSGGAGGEQFF	TGTGCCACCCATAGCGGGGGGGCGGGGGGTGAGCAGTTCTTC
TRBV7-9	NA	TRBJ2-1	NA	CASSLVAGRNEQFF	TGTGCCAGCAGCTTAGTCGCAGGGAGGAATGAGCAGTTCTTC
TRBV7-2	NA	TRBJ1-2	NA	CASSLVRFYGYTF	TGTGCCAGCAGCTTAGTTCGGTTCTATGGCTACACCTTC
TRBV5-5	NA	TRBJ2-7	TRBD1	CASSIQGWDEQYF	TGTGCCAGCAGTATACAGGGGTGGGACGAGCAGTACTTC
TRBV4-1	once	TRBJ2-7	TRBD1	CASTPFGQGAGGEQYF	TGCGCCAGCACCCCATTTGGACAGGGGGCCGGGGGCGAGCAGTACTTC
TRBV9	NA	TRBJ2-1	TRBD2	CASSLREGSYNEQFF	TGTGCCAGCAGCTTGCGGGAGGGCTCCTACAATGAGCAGTTCTTC
TRBV27	NA	TRBJ1-1	NA	CASSLRGSTEAFF	TGTGCCAGCAGTTTAAGGGGATCCACTGAAGCTTTCTTT
TRBV5-1	once	TRBJ1-1	NA	CASSPGSGNTEAFF	TGCGCCAGCAGCCCGGGTTCTGGGAACACTGAAGCTTTCTTT
TRBV7-2	NA	TRBJ1-2	NA	CASSLGRVDLYGYTF	TGTGCCAGCAGCTTAGGCAGGGTAGACCTGTATGGCTACACCTTC